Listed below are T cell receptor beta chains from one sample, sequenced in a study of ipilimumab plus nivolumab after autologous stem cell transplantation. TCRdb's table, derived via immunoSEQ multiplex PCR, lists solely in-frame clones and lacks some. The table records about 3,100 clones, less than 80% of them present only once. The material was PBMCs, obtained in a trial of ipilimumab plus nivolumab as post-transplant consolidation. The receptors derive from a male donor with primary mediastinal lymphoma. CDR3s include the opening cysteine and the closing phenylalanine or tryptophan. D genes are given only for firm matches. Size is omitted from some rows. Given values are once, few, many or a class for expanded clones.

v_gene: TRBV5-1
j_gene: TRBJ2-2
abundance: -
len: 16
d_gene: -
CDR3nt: TGCGCCAGCAGTTTAGGGCGGGCCTGGGGGACCGGGGAGCTGTTTTTT
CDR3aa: CASSLGRAWGTGELFF

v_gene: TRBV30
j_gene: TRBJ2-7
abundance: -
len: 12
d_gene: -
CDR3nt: TGTGCCTGGAGTCCCCAGGGTGGCGAGCAGTACTTC
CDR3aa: CAWSPQGGEQYF

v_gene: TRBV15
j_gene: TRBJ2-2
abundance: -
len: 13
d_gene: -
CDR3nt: TGTGCCACCAGTCGGTCAGACACCGGGGAGCTGTTTTTT
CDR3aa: CATSRSDTGELFF

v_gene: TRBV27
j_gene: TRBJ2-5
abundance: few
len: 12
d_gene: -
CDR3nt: TGTGCCAGCAGTTTATTAGGAGAGACCCAGTACTTC
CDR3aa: CASSLLGETQYF

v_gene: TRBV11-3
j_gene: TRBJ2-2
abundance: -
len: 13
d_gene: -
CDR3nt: TGTGCCAGCAGCCCTATCCCCACCGGGGAGCTGTTTTTT
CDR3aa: CASSPIPTGELFF

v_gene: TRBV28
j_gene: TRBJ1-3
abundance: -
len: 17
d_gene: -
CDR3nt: TGTGCCAGCGGCCCAACCGGGGAGTTGGTAGCTGGAAACACCATATATTTT
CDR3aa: CASGPTGELVAGNTIYF

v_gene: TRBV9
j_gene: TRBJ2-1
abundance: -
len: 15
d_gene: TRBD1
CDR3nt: TGTGCCAGCAGTCAGACAGGGGGTTCCTACAATGAGCAGTTCTTC
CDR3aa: CASSQTGGSYNEQFF

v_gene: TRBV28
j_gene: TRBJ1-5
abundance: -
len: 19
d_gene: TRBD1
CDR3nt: TGTGCCAGCAGTACGGTGGACAGGGGGGCAGGGTATCGCAATCAGCCCCAGCATTTT
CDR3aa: CASSTVDRGAGYRNQPQHF

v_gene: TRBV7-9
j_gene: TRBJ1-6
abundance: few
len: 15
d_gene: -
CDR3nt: TGTGCCAGCAGCTCTTTGGGCTCCTATAATTCACCCCTCCACTTT
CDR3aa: CASSSLGSYNSPLHF

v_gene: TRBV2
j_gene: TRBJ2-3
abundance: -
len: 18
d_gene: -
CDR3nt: TGTGCCAGCAGTTTGGGTGGGTGGACGGACACTAGCACAGATACGCAGTATTTT
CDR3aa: CASSLGGWTDTSTDTQYF

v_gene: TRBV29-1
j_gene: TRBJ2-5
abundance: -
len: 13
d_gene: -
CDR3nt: TGCAGCGTTCGGGACGGACTGGGAGAGACCCAGTACTTC
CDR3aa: CSVRDGLGETQYF

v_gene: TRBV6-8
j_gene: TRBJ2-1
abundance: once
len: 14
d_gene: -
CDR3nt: TGTGCCAGCAGTTACGGACCTATGCTGCATGAGCAGTTCTTC
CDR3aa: CASSYGPMLHEQFF

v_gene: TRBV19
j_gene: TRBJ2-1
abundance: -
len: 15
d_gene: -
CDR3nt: TGTGCCAGTAGTATCGAAAAGGGGGGAGTAGGTGAGCAGTTCTTC
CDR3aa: CASSIEKGGVGEQFF

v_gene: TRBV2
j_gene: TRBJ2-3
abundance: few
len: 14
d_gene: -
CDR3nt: TGTGCCAGCAGTACTCAGCGCTATGGGGATACGCAGTATTTT
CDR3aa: CASSTQRYGDTQYF

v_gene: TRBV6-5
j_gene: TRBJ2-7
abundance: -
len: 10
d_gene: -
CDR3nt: TGTGCCAGCAGTGTGGGGAAGCAGTACTTC
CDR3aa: CASSVGKQYF

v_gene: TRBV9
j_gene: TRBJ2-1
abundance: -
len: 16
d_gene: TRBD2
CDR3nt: TGTGCCAGCAGCGCTCCGGGACTAGCGGGAGACAATGAGCAGTTCTTC
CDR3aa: CASSAPGLAGDNEQFF

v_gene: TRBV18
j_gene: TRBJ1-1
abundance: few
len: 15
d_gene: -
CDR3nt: TGTGCCAGCTCACCCGCCCGCGGGTCGAACACTGAAGCTTTCTTT
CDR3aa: CASSPARGSNTEAFF

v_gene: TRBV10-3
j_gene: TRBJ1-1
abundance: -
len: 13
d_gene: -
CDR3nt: TGTGCCATCAGGAGTACAGGAAACACTGAAGCTTTCTTT
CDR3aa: CAIRSTGNTEAFF

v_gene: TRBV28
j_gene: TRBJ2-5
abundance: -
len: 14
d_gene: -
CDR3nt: TGTGCCAGCAGTGGGGGACTCGACCAAGAGACCCAGTACTTC
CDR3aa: CASSGGLDQETQYF

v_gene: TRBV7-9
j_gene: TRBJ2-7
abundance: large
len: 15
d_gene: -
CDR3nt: TGTGCCAGCAGCTTAGGGGCAGGGAGTACCCACGAGCAGTACTTC
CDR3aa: CASSLGAGSTHEQYF

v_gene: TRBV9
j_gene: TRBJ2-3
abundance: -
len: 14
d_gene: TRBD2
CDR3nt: TGTGCCAGCAGTACTAGCGGTCTATCGGGTACGCAGTATTTT
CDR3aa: CASSTSGLSGTQYF

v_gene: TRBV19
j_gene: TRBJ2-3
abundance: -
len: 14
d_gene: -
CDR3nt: TGTGCCAGTAGTATTAAACTAGGCACAGATACGCAGTATTTT
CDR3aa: CASSIKLGTDTQYF

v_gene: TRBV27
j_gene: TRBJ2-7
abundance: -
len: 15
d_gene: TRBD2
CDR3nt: TGTGCCAGCATCCCGATGGGGGGGGAAAACTACGAGCAGTACTTC
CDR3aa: CASIPMGGENYEQYF

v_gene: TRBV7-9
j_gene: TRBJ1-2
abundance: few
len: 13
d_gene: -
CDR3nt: TGTGCCAGCAGCTTAGGGGGTAGCTATGGCTACACCTTC
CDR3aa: CASSLGGSYGYTF

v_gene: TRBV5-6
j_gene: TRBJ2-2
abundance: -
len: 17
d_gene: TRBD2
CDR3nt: TGTGCCAGCAGCTTGGTGGGACTAACACCCAACGGCGGGGAGCTGTTTTTT
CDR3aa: CASSLVGLTPNGGELFF

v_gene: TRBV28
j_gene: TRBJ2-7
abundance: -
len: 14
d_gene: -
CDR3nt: TGTGCCAGCAGCCGTTGGGGGACAAGCTACGAGCAGTACTTC
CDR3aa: CASSRWGTSYEQYF

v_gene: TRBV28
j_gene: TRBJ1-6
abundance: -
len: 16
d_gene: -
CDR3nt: TGTGCCAGCAGTTTGGACGGGGCTGTTGTGAATTCACCCCTCCACTTT
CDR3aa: CASSLDGAVVNSPLHF

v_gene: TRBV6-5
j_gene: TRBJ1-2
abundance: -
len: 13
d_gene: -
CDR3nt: TGTGCCAGCAGTTACAACCCCTCGGGGGGCTACACCTTC
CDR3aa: CASSYNPSGGYTF

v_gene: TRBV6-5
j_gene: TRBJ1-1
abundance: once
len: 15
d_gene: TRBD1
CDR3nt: TGTGCCAGCAGTTACGCGGACAGGGAGAACACTGAAGCTTTCTTT
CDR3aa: CASSYADRENTEAFF

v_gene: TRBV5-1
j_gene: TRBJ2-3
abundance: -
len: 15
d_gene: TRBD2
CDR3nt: TGCGCCAGCAGTCCGCTGGGCGGGAGTGAGGCTACGCAGTATTTT
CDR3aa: CASSPLGGSEATQYF

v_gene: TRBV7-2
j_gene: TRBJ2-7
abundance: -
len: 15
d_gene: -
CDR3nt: TGTGCCAGCAGCGCCGGGACGGAGAGCTCCTACGAGCAGTACTTC
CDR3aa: CASSAGTESSYEQYF

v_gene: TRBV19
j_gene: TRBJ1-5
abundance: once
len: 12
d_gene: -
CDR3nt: TGTGCCAGTGGGTCGGGGGGACAGCCCCAGCATTTT
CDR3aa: CASGSGGQPQHF

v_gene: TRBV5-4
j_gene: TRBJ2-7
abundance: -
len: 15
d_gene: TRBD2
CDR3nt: TGTGCCAGCAGCTGGACTAGCGGGGTCTCCTACGAGCAGTACTTC
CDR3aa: CASSWTSGVSYEQYF

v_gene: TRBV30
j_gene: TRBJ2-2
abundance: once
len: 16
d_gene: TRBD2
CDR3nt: TGTGCCTGGAGGGTCCTTGGCGGGGGGAACACCGGGGAGCTGTTTTTT
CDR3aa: CAWRVLGGGNTGELFF

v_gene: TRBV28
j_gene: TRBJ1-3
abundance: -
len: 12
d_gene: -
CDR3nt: TGTGCCAGCAGTTCACGGGCAAACACCATATATTTT
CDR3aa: CASSSRANTIYF

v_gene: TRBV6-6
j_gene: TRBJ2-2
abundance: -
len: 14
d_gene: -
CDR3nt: TGTGCCAGCAGTTCGGACAGAGGGACCGGGGAGCTGTTTTTT
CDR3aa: CASSSDRGTGELFF

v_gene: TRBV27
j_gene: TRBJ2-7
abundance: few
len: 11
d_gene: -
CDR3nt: TGTGCCAGCAGCCGGGGCCACGAGCAGTACTTC
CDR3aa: CASSRGHEQYF

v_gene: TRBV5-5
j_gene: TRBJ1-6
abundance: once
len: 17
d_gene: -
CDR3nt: TGTGCCAGCAGCCAACAACGGGTAATAGATAATAATTCACCCCTCCACTTT
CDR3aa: CASSQQRVIDNNSPLHF

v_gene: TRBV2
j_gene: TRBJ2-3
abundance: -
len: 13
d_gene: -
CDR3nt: TGTGCCAGCAGTGAACGGAGTACAGATACGCAGTATTTT
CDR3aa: CASSERSTDTQYF

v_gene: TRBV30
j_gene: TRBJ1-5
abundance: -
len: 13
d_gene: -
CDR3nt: TGTGCCTGGAGTGTACGGGTAAGCCAGCCCCAGCATTTT
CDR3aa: CAWSVRVSQPQHF

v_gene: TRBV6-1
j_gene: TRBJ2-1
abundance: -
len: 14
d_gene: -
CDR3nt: TGTGCCAGCAGTGAAGCTTTCCAATACAATGAGCAGTTCTTC
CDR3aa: CASSEAFQYNEQFF

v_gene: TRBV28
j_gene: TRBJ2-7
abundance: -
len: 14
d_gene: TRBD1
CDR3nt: TGTGCCAGCAGTTCGTACAGGGGGATGAACGAGCAGTACTTC
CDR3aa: CASSSYRGMNEQYF